This TCR beta chain was sequenced for a study of shared clonotypes between healthy human individuals. Whole-study findings and limits: Blood was the sole source, and tissue repertoires probably differ.

As for this clone: Its antigen is not identified.

Trimming took off 1 base at V and 4 bases at J, with 16 bases between the two ends. The length of the CDR3 is 16 residues. In germline, CDR1 is SGHTA, CDR2 FQGNSA. Clones were sequenced by immunoSEQ multiplex PCR, and TCRdb holds only the in-frame ones, with some missing. The sample has roughly 500,000 clones, about 72% seen once. This sequence originates from a woman aged 35 to 49 in good health. Some clones in this sample may be carry-over from other donors' samples. The V and J genes are TRBV7-2 and TRBJ1-1; possibly TRBD1 for D (5 bases). Sequences were obtained from PBMCs. The CDR3 nucleotides are TGTGCCAGCAGCTTAGTATTGGGGACCCCGTCCACTGAAGCTTTCTTT. Amino acids: CASSLVLGTPSTEAFF.